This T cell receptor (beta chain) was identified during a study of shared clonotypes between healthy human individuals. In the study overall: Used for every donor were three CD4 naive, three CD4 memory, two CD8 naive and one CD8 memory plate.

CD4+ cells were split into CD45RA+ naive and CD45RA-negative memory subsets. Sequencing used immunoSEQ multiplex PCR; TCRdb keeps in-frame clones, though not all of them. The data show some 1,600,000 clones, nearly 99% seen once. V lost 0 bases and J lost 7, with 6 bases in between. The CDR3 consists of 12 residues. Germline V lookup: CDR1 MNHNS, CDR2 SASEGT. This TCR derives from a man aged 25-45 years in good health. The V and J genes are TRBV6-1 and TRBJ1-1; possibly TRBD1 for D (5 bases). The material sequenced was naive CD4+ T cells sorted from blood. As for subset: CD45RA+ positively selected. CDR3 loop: CASSEARVEAFF. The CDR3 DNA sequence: TGTGCCAGCAGTGAAGCCAGGGTTGAAGCTTTCTTT.